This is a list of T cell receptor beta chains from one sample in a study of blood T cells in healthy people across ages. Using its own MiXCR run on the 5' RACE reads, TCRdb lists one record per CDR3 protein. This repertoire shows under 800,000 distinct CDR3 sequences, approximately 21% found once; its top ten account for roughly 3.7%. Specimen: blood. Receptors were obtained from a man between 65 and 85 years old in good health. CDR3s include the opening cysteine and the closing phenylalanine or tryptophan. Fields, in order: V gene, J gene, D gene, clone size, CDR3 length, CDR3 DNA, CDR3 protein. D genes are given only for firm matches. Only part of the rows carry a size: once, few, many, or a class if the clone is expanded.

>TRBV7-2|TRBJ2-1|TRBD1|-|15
TGTGCCGCGCGGGACAGGGCGAACTCCTACAATGAGCAGTTCTTC
CAARDRANSYNEQFF
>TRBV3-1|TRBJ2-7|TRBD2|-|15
TGTGCCAGCAGCCAAACCCGCGGGAGTATTCCCGAGCAGTACTTC
CASSQTRGSIPEQYF
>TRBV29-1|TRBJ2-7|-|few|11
TGCAGCGTTGATTTGTTCGGCGAGCAGTACTTC
CSVDLFGEQYF
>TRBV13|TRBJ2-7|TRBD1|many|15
TGTGCCAGCAGCTTATTAGGGACAGGGGCCTACGAGCAGTACTTC
CASSLLGTGAYEQYF
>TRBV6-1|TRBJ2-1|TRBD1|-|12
TGTGCCAGCAGTGGTACAGGGGGTGAGCAGTTCTTC
CASSGTGGEQFF
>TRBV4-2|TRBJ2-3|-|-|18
TGTGCCAGCAGGTCCAACGAGGGGGGGCCTTCTGGCACAGATACGCAGTATTTT
CASRSNEGGPSGTDTQYF
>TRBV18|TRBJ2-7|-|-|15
TGTGCCAGCTCACCTTCGGGACTCCTATCCCCCGAGCAGTACTTC
CASSPSGLLSPEQYF
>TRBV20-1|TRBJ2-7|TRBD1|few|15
TGCAGTGCTAGAGATTCCGGGACAGGGGCCTACGAGCAGTACTTC
CSARDSGTGAYEQYF
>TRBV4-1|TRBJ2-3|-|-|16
TGCGCCAGCAGCCAAGAGAGGGTAATGAGGGCAGATACGCAGTATTTT
CASSQERVMRADTQYF
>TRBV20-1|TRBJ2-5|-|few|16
TGCAGTGCTAGACGGACGCCGGGACTCCCCCAAGGGACCCAGTACTTC
CSARRTPGLPQGTQYF
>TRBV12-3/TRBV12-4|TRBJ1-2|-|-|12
TGTGCCAGCAGTTACGGGGACTATGGCTACACCTTC
CASSYGDYGYTF
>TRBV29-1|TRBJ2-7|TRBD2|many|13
TGCAGCGTTGGATTTCCTAGCGGCTACGAGCAGTACTTC
CSVGFPSGYEQYF
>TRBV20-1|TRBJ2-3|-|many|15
TGCAGTGCTAGGCAAGGAGGGAGAGGCACAGATACGCAGTATTTT
CSARQGGRGTDTQYF
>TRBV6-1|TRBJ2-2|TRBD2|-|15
TGTGCCAGCAGCCCGACTAGCGGGAGTATCGGGGAGCTGTTTTTT
CASSPTSGSIGELFF
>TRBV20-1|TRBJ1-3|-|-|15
TGCAGTGCTAGAGAAGGACCGACCCCTGGAAACACCATATATTTT
CSAREGPTPGNTIYF
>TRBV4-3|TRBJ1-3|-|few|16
TGCGCCAGCAGCCAAGACCTCAGCGGGACGACAAACACCATATATTTT
CASSQDLSGTTNTIYF
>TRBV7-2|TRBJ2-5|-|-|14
TGTGCCAGCAGCTTAGCGGGAAGGGCGGAGACCCAGTACTTC
CASSLAGRAETQYF
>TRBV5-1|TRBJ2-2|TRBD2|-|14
TGCGCCAGCAGCTTCGGCGGGAGTCTAGGGGAGCTGTTTTTT
CASSFGGSLGELFF
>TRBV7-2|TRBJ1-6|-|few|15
TGTGCCAGCAGCTTACAGTTCAGCCATAATTCACCCCTCCACTTT
CASSLQFSHNSPLHF
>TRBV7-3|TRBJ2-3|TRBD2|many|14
TGTGCCAGCAGCTTATCTAGCGGGAGTGGTACGCAGTATTTT
CASSLSSGSGTQYF
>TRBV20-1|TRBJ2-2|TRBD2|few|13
TGCAGTGCCAGACTAGCGGGCACCGGGGAGCTGTTTTTT
CSARLAGTGELFF
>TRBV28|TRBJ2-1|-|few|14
TGTGCCAGCAGTTTCCCGGGAGCTTTATATGAGCAGTTCTTC
CASSFPGALYEQFF
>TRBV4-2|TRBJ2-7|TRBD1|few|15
TGTGCCAGCAGCCAAGATAAGGGGGCGCCGGGGGAGCAGTACTTC
CASSQDKGAPGEQYF
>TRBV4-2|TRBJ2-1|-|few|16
TGTGCCAGCAGCCAGAAGGGGAGGTCTACTTACAATGAGCAGTTCTTC
CASSQKGRSTYNEQFF
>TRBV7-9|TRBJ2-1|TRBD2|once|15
TGTGCCAGCAGCACCCACCGGGACTACGGCAATGAGCAGTTCTTC
CASSTHRDYGNEQFF
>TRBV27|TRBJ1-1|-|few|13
TGTGCCAGCAGTTTCATGGGGAACACTGAAGCTTTCTTT
CASSFMGNTEAFF
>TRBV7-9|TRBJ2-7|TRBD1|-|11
TGTGCCAGCAGCACAGGGGTCGAGCAGTACTTC
CASSTGVEQYF
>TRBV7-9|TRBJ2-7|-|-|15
TGTGCCAGCAGCTTAACGCTCAGGGACTCCTACGAGCAGTACTTC
CASSLTLRDSYEQYF
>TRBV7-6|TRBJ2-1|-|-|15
TGTGCCAGCAGCTTAGACGCAGAACTTAGCGGCGAGCAGTTCTTC
CASSLDAELSGEQFF
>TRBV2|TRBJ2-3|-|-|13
TGTGCCAGCAGGGGTGGAATTGGCGATACGCAGTATTTT
CASRGGIGDTQYF
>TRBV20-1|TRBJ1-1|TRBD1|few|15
TGCAGTGCTAGAGATTCAGGGGGCAGTTCCACTGAAGCTTTCTTT
CSARDSGGSSTEAFF
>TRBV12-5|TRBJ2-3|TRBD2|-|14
TGTGCTAGTGGACTAGCGGGAGAGCCAGATACGCAGTATTTT
CASGLAGEPDTQYF
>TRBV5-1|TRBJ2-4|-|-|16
TGCGCCAGCAGCTTGGACCCCCCGGACACTAAAAACATTCAGTACTTC
CASSLDPPDTKNIQYF